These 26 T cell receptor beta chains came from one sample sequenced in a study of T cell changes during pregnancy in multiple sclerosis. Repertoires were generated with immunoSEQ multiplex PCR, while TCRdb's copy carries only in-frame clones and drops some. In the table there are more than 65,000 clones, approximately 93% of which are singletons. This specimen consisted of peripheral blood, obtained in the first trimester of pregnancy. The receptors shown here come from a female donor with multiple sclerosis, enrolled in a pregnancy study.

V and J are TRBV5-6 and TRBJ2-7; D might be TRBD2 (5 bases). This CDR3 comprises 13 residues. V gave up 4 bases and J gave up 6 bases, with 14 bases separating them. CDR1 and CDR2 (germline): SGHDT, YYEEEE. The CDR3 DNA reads TGTGCCAGCAGCGGTTCCAGAGGAGGCGAGCAGTACTTC. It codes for CASSGSRGGEQYF.

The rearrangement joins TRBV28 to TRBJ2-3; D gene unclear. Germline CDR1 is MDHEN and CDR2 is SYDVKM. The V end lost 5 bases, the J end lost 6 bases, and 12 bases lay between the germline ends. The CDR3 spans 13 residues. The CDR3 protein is CASSPPLRDTQYF. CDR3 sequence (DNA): TGTGCCAGCAGTCCCCCCCTCCGGGATACGCAGTATTTT.

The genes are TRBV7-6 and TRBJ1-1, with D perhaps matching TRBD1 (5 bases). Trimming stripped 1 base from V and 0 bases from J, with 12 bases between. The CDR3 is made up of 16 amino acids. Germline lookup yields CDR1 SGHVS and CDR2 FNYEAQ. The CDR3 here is CASSLEGLAMNTEAFF. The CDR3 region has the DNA TGTGCCAGCAGCTTAGAGGGACTAGCGATGAACACTGAAGCTTTCTTT. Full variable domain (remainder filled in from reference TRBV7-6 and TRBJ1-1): GAGVSQSPRYKVTKRGQDVALRCDPISGHVSLYWYRQALGQGPEFLTYFNYEAQQDKSGLPNDRFSAERPEGSISTLTIQRTEQRDSAMYRCASSLEGLAMNTEAFFGQGTRLTVV.

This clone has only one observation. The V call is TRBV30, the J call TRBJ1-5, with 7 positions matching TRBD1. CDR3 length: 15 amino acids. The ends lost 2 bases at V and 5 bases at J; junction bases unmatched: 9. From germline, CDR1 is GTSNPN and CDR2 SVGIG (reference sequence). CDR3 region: CAWSLRQGRDQPQHF. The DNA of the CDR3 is TGTGCCTGGAGTCTCCGACAGGGTCGAGATCAGCCCCAGCATTTT.

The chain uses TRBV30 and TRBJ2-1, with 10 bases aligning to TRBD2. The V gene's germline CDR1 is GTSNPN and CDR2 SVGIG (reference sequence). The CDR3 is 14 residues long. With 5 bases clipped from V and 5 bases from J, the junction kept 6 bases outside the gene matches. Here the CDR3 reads CAWDLGTSDNEQFF. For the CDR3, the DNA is TGTGCCTGGGATTTAGGGACTAGCGACAATGAGCAGTTCTTC.

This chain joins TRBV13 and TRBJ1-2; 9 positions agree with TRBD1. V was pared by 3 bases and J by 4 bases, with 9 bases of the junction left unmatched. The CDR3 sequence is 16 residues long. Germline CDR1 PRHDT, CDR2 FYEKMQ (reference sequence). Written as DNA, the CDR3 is TGTGCCAGCAGCTTCATACCGGGACAGGGAGGCTATGGCTACACCTTC. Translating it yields CASSFIPGQGGYGYTF. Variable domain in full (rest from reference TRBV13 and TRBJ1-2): AAGVIQSPRHLIKEKRETATLKCYPIPRHDTVYWYQQGPGQDPQFLISFYEKMQSDKGSIPDRFSAQQFSDYHSELNMSSLELGDSALYFCASSFIPGQGGYGYTFGSGTRLTVV.

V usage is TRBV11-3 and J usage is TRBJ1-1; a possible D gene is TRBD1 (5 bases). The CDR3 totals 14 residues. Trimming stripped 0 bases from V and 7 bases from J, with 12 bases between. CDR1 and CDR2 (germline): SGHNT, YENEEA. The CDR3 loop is CASSLDPYDSEAFF. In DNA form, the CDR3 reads TGTGCCAGCAGCTTAGACCCTTATGACAGTGAAGCTTTCTTT.

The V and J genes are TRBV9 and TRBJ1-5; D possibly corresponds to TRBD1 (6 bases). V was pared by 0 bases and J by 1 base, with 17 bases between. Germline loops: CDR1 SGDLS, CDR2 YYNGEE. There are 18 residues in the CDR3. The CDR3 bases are TGTGCCAGCAGCGTAGAGTCCACGGACAGCGAGAGCAATCAGCCCCAGCATTTT. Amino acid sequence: CASSVESTDSESNQPQHF.

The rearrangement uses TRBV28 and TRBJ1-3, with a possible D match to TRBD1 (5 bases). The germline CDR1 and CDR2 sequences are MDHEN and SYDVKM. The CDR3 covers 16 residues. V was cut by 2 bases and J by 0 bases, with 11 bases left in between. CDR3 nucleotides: TGTGCCAGCAGTTTAGTAGGGGATAGCTCTGGAAACACCATATATTTT. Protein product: CASSLVGDSSGNTIYF.

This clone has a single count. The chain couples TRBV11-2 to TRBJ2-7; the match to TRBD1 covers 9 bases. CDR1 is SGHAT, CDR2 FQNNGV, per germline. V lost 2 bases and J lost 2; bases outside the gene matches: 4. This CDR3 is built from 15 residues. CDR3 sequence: CASSLRGQGPYEQYF. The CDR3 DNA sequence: TGTGCCAGCAGCTTAAGGGGACAGGGTCCCTACGAGCAGTACTTC. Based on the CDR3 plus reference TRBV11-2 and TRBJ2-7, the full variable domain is EAGVAQSPRYKIIEKRQSVAFWCNPISGHATLYWYQQILGQGPKLLIQFQNNGVVDDSQLPKDRFSAERLKGVDSTLKIQPAKLEDSAVYLCASSLRGQGPYEQYFGPGTRLTVT.

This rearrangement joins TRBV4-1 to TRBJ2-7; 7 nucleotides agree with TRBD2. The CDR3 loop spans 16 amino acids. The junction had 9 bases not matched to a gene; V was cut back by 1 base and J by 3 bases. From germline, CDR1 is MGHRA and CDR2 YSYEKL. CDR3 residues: CASSQAQRGAHYEQYF. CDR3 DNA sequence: TGCGCCAGCAGCCAAGCGCAGCGGGGAGCTCACTACGAGCAGTACTTC.

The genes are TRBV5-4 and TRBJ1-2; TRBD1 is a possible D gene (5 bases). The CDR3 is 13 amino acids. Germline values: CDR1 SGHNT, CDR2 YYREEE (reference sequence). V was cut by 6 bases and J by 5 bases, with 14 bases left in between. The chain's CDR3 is CASTLGVNYGYTF. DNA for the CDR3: TGTGCCAGCACCCTAGGGGTTAATTATGGCTACACCTTC. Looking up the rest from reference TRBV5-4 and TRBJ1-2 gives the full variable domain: ETGVTQSPTHLIKTRGQQVTLRCSSQSGHNTVSWYQQALGQGPQFIFQYYREEENGRGNFPPRFSGLQFPNYSSELNVNALELDDSALYLCASTLGVNYGYTFGSGTRLTVV.

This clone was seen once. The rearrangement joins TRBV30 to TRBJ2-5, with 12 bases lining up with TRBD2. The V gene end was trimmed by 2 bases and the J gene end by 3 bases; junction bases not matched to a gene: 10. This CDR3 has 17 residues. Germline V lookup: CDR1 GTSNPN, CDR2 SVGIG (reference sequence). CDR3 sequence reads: CAWSTHPSGGAEETQYF. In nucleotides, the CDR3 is TGTGCCTGGAGTACCCACCCTAGCGGGGGGGCAGAAGAGACCCAGTACTTC.

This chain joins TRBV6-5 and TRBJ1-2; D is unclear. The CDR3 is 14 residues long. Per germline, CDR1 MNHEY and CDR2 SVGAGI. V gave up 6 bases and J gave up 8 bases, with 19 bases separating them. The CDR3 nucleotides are TGTGCCAGCAGGCACACCACCGAAACGAGGGGCTACACCTTC. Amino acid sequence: CASRHTTETRGYTF.

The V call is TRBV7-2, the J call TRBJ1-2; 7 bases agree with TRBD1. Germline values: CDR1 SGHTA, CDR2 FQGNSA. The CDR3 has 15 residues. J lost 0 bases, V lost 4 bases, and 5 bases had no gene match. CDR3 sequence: CASSSRQGTNYGYTF. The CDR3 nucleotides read TGTGCCAGCAGCTCCAGACAGGGAACTAACTATGGCTACACCTTC. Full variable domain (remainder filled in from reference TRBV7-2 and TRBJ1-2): GAGVSQSPSNKVTEKGKDVELRCDPISGHTALYWYRQSLGQGLEFLIYFQGNSAPDKSGLPSDRFSAERTGGSVSTLTIQRTQQEDSAVYLCASSSRQGTNYGYTFGSGTRLTVV.

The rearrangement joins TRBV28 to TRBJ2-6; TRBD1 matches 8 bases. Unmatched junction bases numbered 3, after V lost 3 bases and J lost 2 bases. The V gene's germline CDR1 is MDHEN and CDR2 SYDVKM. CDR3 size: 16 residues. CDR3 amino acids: CASSFLTGAGANVLTF. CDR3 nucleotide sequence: TGTGCCAGCAGTTTTTTGACAGGGGCTGGGGCCAACGTCCTGACTTTC.

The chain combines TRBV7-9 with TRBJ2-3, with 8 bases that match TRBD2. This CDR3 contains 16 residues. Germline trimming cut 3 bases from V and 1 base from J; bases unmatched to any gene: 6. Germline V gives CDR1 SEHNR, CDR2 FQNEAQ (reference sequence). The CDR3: CASSLGLREGTDTQYF. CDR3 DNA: TGTGCCAGCAGCTTGGGGCTGCGGGAGGGCACAGATACGCAGTATTTT.

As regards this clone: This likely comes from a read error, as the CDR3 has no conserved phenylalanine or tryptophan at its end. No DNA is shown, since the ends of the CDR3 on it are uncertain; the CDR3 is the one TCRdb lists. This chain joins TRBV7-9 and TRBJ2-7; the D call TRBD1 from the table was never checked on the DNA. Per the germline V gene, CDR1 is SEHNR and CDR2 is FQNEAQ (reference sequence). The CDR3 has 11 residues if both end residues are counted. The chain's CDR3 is CASSRGTGLVL.

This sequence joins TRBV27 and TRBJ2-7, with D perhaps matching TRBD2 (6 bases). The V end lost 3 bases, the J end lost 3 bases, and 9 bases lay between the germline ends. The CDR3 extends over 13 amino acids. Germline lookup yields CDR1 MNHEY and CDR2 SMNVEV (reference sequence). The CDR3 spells CASSLTRNYEQYF. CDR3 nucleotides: TGTGCCAGCAGTTTGACTAGAAACTACGAGCAGTACTTC.

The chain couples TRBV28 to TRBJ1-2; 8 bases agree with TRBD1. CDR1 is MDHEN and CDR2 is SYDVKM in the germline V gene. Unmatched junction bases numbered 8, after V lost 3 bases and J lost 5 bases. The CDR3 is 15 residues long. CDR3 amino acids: CASSFKGQERYGYTF. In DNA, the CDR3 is TGTGCCAGCAGTTTTAAGGGACAGGAGCGATATGGCTACACCTTC.

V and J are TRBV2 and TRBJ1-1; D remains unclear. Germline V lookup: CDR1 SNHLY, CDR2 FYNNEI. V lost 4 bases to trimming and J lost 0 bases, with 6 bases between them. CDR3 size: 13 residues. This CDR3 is CASSVDLNTEAFF. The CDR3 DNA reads TGTGCCAGCAGTGTAGACTTGAACACTGAAGCTTTCTTT.

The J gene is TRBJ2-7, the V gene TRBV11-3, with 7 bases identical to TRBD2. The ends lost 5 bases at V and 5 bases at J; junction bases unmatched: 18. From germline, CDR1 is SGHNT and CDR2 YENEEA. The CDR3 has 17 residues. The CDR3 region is CASSPFGEGWIGNEQYF. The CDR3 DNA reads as TGTGCCAGCAGCCCCTTCGGGGAGGGCTGGATTGGAAACGAGCAGTACTTC.

CDR3 nucleotide sequence: TGTGCCAGCAGCCAAGACGGGGACAATGAGCAGTTCTTC. Amino acids: CASSQDGDNEQFF. The chain employs TRBV4-2 and TRBJ2-1, with D possibly TRBD2 on 5 matching bases. Germline lookup yields CDR1 LGHNA and CDR2 YNFKEQ. The CDR3 is made up of 13 amino acids. V was cut by 0 bases and J by 5 bases, with 5 bases left in between.

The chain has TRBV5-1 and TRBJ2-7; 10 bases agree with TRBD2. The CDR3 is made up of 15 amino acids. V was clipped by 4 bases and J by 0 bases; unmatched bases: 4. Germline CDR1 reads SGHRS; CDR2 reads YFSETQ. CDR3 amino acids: CASSPSSGSSYEQYF. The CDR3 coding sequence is TGCGCCAGCAGCCCCTCTAGCGGGAGCTCCTACGAGCAGTACTTC.

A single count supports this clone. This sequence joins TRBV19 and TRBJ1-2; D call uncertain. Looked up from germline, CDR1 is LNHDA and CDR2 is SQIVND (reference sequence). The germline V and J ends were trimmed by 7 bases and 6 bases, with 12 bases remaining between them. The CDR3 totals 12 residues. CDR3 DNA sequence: TGTGCCAGTAATCGGGAACGAGATGGCTACACCTTC. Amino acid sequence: CASNRERDGYTF.

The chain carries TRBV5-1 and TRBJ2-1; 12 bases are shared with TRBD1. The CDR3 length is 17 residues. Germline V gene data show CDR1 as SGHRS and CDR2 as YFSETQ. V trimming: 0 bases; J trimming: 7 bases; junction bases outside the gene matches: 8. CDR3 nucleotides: TGCGCCAGCAGCTTGGCCCCCGGGACAGGGGGCCGGAATGAGCAGTTCTTC. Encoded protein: CASSLAPGTGGRNEQFF. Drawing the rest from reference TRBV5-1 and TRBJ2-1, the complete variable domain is KAGVTQTPRYLIKTRGQQVTLSCSPISGHRSVSWYQQTPGQGLQFLFEYFSETQRNKGNFPGRFSGRQFSNSRSEMNVSTLELGDSALYLCASSLAPGTGGRNEQFFGPGTRLTVL.